This T cell receptor beta chain was sequenced in a study of Graves' ophthalmopathy and Graves' hyperthyroidism. This clonotype was detected ten times or more. Using RNA transcripts, the TCR beta CDR3 regions were amplified. Investigators did first-round RT-PCR with HTBI primers, then second-round multiplex PCR. TCRdb passed the multiplex PCR reads through MiXCR, listing each CDR3 protein once. The data contain about 400,000 distinct CDR3 sequences, about 17% of them singletons. CDR3 size: 17 residues. Trimming cost V 7 bases and J 6 bases; bases outside gene matches: 21. Germline loops: CDR1 MDHEN, CDR2 SYDVKM.

This chain connects TRBV28 to TRBJ2-7; TRBD1 matches at 7 bases. The TCR was taken from a woman aged 18-29 years with Graves' ophthalmopathy. What was sequenced was peripheral blood. CDR3: CASTKSNPRQGTGEQYF. CDR3 coding DNA: TGTGCCAGCACCAAATCTAACCCCCGACAGGGTACGGGCGAGCAGTACTTC.